The clone carrying this T cell receptor beta chain was recorded once. Its antigen is as yet unknown. The sample carries other DNA sequences with the same CDR3. This CDR3 is 12 amino acids long. Trimming shortened V by 0 bases and J by 5 bases, and 7 bases separated the two germline ends. The germline CDR1 and CDR2 sequences are GTSNPN and SVGIG (reference sequence). TCRdb's table, derived via immunoSEQ multiplex PCR, lists solely in-frame clones and lacks some. The sample gives about 2.4 million clones, around nine tenths of which show up once; about 0.13% is in the top ten. The record originates from a study of shared clonotypes between healthy human individuals. General study findings and limits: The study sampled only blood, and tissue repertoires likely differ.

The chain uses TRBV30 and TRBJ1-2; D unclear. This sequence originates from a man younger than 35 in good health. The specimen was naive CD4+ T cells sorted from blood. Subset of the sample: CD45RA+ positively selected. The chain's CDR3 is CAWSVAGYGYTF. The DNA of the CDR3 is TGTGCCTGGAGTGTCGCGGGTTATGGCTACACCTTC.